This T cell receptor (beta chain) was sequenced during a study of blood T cell repertoires in COVID-19 (dated by TCRdb to about 2020). Broadly, across the study: Samples from collaborators originated in the United States, Italy and Spain and spanned both the acute and convalescent phases of COVID-19. The prospective study material was composed of cDNA or gDNA derived from T cells, B-cell-depleted T cells, or PBMCs. The repertoires were released in a freely available public database meant as a resource for research on the immune response to SARS-CoV-2. The dataset comprised deeply sampled blood TCRbeta repertoires from subjects exposed to, actively infected with, or recovered from COVID-19. Where HLA class I and class II types were available, the types were taken from metadata supplied by the sample provider, not from assay-based typing. The sample metadata nearly always contained a de-identified subject ID, COVID-19 status, age in years and sex. The samples were drawn from two sources: the first 160 participants of the ongoing ImmuneRACE study, and fewer than 1,500 subjects contributed by 6 global collaborators.

One collaborating source in Seattle enrolled patients during active infection and followed them longitudinally through the course of disease. Whole blood was collected in K2EDTA tubes by collaborating institutions according to the institutions' own protocols. For TCRbeta analysis, collaborator samples were shipped as frozen whole blood, as isolated PBMCs, or as DNA extracted from either sample type. TCRbeta CDR3 regions were amplified from genomic DNA by means of the immunoSEQ Assay, a bias-controlled multiplex PCR. As for the original processing: The number of nucleated cells in each sample was estimated by amplification of reference gene primers within the assay. Sequence reads were collapsed and filtered to measure the absolute abundance of every unique TCRbeta CDR3 rearrangement. Productive Simpson clonality was computed per sample as the square root of Simpson's diversity index over productive rearrangements. Held by TCRdb, this immuneACCESS table contains in-frame sequences only and omits some clones. Under half of the omission traces to an unresolved V gene where checked; the cause of the rest is unknown. The V and J calls and clone size were taken over from that table, and D and trimming were inferred from the DNA. The sample has 200,000 or so clones on record, 85% of them singletons. About 0.91% of the sample is taken by the ten largest.

V is reduced by 1 base and J by 0 bases, leaving a spacing of 10 bases between them. Per the germline V gene, SGHRS is the CDR1 and YFSETQ is the CDR2. The CDR3 spans 16 residues, from the cysteine through the phenylalanine. Only the CDR3 DNA stays, 48 bases, in frame from base 1. General conclusions and limits of the study: How much clinical and demographic metadata was included differed by source and by participant, and the metadata was provided uncurated.

This clone has just one count. Its antigen target is currently unknown. Base qualities are not at hand, and no much larger clone is one base apart. The rearrangement joined TRBV5-1 to TRBJ2-2; the D gene is possibly TRBD1, with 5 bases matching. Source material: peripheral blood. The clonotype comes from a man between 60 and 75 years old with COVID-19, enrolled during active disease. The nucleotide sequence reads TGCGCCAGCAGCTTGTGGGCCAGGGCGAACACCGGGGAGCTGTTTTTT. This yields the protein CASSLWARANTGELFF.